A selection of T cell receptor beta chains follows, all from one sample in a study of CD8 T cells in ankylosing spondylitis. A single record per CDR3 protein comes from TCRdb applying MiXCR to the 5' RACE reads. The data hold hundreds of thousands of distinct CDR3 sequences, with approximately 30% observed a single time. Sequencing was carried out using blood, either unsorted or a sorted T cell fraction (not recorded which). These TCRs come from a male donor with ankylosing spondylitis or in good health (not recorded which). CDR3s include the opening cysteine and the closing phenylalanine or tryptophan. D genes are given only for firm matches.

TRBJ1-5	-	TRBV12-3/TRBV12-4	CASSGGSGNQPQHF
TRBJ2-6	TRBD1	TRBV10-3	CAISDLGQLNVLTF
TRBJ2-4	-	TRBV20-1	CSAWQGAKNIQYF
TRBJ1-2	-	TRBV10-2	CASSESKEARGYTF
TRBJ2-1	-	TRBV12-3/TRBV12-4	CASRPGSKHNEQFF
TRBJ2-3	-	TRBV12-3/TRBV12-4	CASSFAPLGDTQYF
TRBJ1-1	-	TRBV20-1	CSARRDRNTEAFF
TRBJ2-5	TRBD1	TRBV5-1	CASSGGTGGPQETQYF
TRBJ2-1	TRBD2	TRBV7-3	CASSLLGGGADDEQFF
TRBJ2-3	TRBD2	TRBV10-3	CAIQLAGGLTDTQYF
TRBJ1-2	-	TRBV29-1	CSVPSPGASGYTF
TRBJ2-1	TRBD2	TRBV11-2	CASSFRLAGAYNEQFF
TRBJ2-3	-	TRBV5-1	CASSLVSSPDTQYF
TRBJ1-1	-	TRBV20-1	CSAGEVWDTEAFF
TRBJ2-3	TRBD2	TRBV5-5	CASSLWGRGGTDTQYF
TRBJ2-5	-	TRBV10-3	CAISESTGSPGQETQYF
TRBJ2-1	-	TRBV20-1	CSARSGGPGRFF
TRBJ2-7	TRBD2	TRBV12-3/TRBV12-4	CASTMTGTSDYEQYF
TRBJ1-4	-	TRBV10-3	CAISGGATNEKLFF
TRBJ1-1	-	TRBV20-1	CSVDHRNTEAFF
TRBJ1-4	TRBD1	TRBV16	CASSPWDRGEKLFF
TRBJ2-5	TRBD1	TRBV27	CASSEPTGGVETQYF
TRBJ2-7	-	TRBV5-1	CASSLDLRQASHEQYF
TRBJ2-5	TRBD2	TRBV5-1	CASSLGGGPQETQYF
TRBJ1-6	-	TRBV20-1	CSARDRRTSSYNSPLHF
TRBJ2-5	-	TRBV12-3/TRBV12-4	CASSPTAGEQETQYF